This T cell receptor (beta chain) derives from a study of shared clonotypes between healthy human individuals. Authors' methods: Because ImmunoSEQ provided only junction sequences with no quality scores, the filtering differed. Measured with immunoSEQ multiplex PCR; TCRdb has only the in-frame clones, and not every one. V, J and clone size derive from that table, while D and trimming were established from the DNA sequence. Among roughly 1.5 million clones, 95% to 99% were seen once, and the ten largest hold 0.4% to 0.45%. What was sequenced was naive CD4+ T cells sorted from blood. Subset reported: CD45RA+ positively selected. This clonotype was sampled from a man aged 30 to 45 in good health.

CDR3 loop: CASSAGLAGVVDNEQFF. Written as DNA, the CDR3 is TGTGCCAGTAGTGCGGGACTAGCGGGAGTCGTTGACAATGAGCAGTTCTTC. This chain connects TRBV19 to TRBJ2-1, with 14 bases lining up with TRBD2. The CDR3 spans 17 residues. Germline lookup yields CDR1 LNHDA and CDR2 SQIVND (reference sequence). V lost 5 bases to trimming and J lost 5 bases; unmatched junction nucleotides: 8.